The sequence of this T cell receptor beta chain was determined in a study of a mutant IDH1 vaccine in newly diagnosed glioma. Time point reported: week 35, safety follow-up. Every vaccination contained 300 ug of the mutant IDH1 20-mer peptide and was paired with topical imiquimod. Profiled with immunoSEQ multiplex PCR; TCRdb holds only in-frame clones, not every one. The sample lists approximately 41,000 clones, around 87% occurring once. Of note for this clone: Its antigen is not known.

This TCR was sampled from a man aged 40-55 years with glioma. The source was PBMCs, collected from a glioma patient whose treatment included an IDH1 peptide vaccine.

The CDR3 loop reads CASSWGTGELFF. CDR3 DNA: TGTGCCAGCAGCTGGGGCACCGGGGAGCTGTTTTTT. The chain uses TRBV5-4 and TRBJ2-2; no clear D gene. V shed 3 bases and J shed 4 bases, with 4 bases lying between them. Germline lookup yields CDR1 SGHNT and CDR2 YYREEE (reference sequence). The CDR3 covers 12 residues.